What follows are 14 T cell receptor beta chains derived from one specimen sequenced in a study of shared clonotypes between healthy human individuals. CD45RO-negative cells were positively selected for CCR7, leaving out terminally differentiated effector memory CD45RA+ cells. Repertoires were generated with immunoSEQ multiplex PCR, while TCRdb's copy carries only in-frame clones and drops some. The sample gives some 2,100,000 clones, around 93% of which show up once; around 1.7% is in the top ten. Sequencing used naive CD8+ T cells from PBMCs. All receptors come from a man aged 18-30 years in good health. Some clones in this sample may be carry-over from other donors' samples.

With respect to this clone: This specimen includes other DNA sequences encoding the same CDR3. J is TRBJ1-3 and V is TRBV28; D not certain. The germline V gene has CDR1 MDHEN and CDR2 SYDVKM. CDR3 length: 15 amino acids. Trimming removed 5 bases at V and 0 bases at J, with 11 bases between. This CDR3 is CASSPTGSSGNTIYF. CDR3 nucleotide sequence: TGTGCCAGCAGTCCCACTGGGAGCTCTGGAAACACCATATATTTT. Full variable domain (outside the CDR3, taken from reference TRBV28 and TRBJ1-3): DVKVTQSSRYLVKRTGEKVFLECVQDMDHENMFWYRQDPGLGLRLIYFSYDVKMKEKGDIPEGYSVSREKKERFSLILESASTNQTSMYLCASSPTGSSGNTIYFGEGSWLTVV.

The rearrangement joins TRBV14 to TRBJ1-1, with D possibly being TRBD1 (5 bases). The CDR3 is made up of 18 amino acids. Germline loops: CDR1 SGHDN, CDR2 FVKESK. The V and J ends lost 2 bases and 2 bases respectively, with 21 bases between them. The chain's CDR3 is CASSQTGGFQKRNTEAFF. The CDR3 DNA is TGTGCCAGCAGCCAAACGGGGGGGTTTCAAAAACGAAACACTGAAGCTTTCTTT.

The chain uses TRBV6-1 and TRBJ1-6; a weak D match, TRBD1 (6 bases). V lost 4 bases to trimming and J lost 8 bases, with 21 bases between them. In germline, CDR1 is MNHNS, CDR2 SASEGT. The CDR3 is 17 amino acids. CDR3 coding DNA: TGTGCCAGCAGTGCGCTCGTAGGGGGGGGTGCATATTCACCCCTCCACTTT. Encoded protein: CASSALVGGGAYSPLHF.

For the CDR3, the DNA is TGTGCCAGCAGTGTAGTAGGGCGGGAACGGGATACGCAGTATTTT. Its translation is CASSVVGRERDTQYF. The chain carries TRBV2 and TRBJ2-3, with D possibly matching TRBD2 (6 bases). Deletions cut 4 bases from V and 6 bases from J, with 17 bases between. Germline CDR1 and CDR2: SNHLY and FYNNEI. The CDR3 extends over 15 amino acids.

This chain joins TRBV6-1 and TRBJ1-5; TRBD1 matches 9 bases. V dropped 4 bases and J dropped 5; count of bases not matched to a gene: 3. The CDR3 is 14 residues long. The germline V gene encodes CDR1 MNHNS and CDR2 SASEGT. CDR3 region: CASSAGQGHQPQHF. The CDR3 DNA follows: TGTGCCAGCAGTGCGGGACAGGGCCATCAGCCCCAGCATTTT.

V is TRBV5-1 and J is TRBJ1-5; a possible D gene is TRBD1 (5 bases). V gave up 0 bases and J gave up 7 bases, with 8 bases separating them. This CDR3 has 13 residues. Germline V CDR1 and CDR2: SGHRS, YFSETQ. The CDR3 here is CASSLDWGQPQHF. CDR3 bases: TGCGCCAGCAGCTTGGACTGGGGGCAGCCCCAGCATTTT. Variable domain in full (rest from reference TRBV5-1 and TRBJ1-5): KAGVTQTPRYLIKTRGQQVTLSCSPISGHRSVSWYQQTPGQGLQFLFEYFSETQRNKGNFPGRFSGRQFSNSRSEMNVSTLELGDSALYLCASSLDWGQPQHFGDGTRLSIL.

The chain combines TRBV28 with TRBJ2-1, with D maybe TRBD1 (6 bases). The CDR3 has 14 amino acids. V lost 10 bases to trimming and J lost 3 bases, with 16 bases between them. The germline V gene encodes CDR1 MDHEN and CDR2 SYDVKM. CDR3 sequence (DNA): TGTGCCATCAACCAGGACAGATACTACAATGAGCAGTTCTTC. Protein sequence: CAINQDRYYNEQFF.

The chain joins TRBV27 to TRBJ2-1; 7 bases map to TRBD2. The CDR3 totals 16 residues. Germline V gives CDR1 MNHEY, CDR2 SMNVEV (reference sequence). J gave up 0 bases and V 5 bases, and 7 bases lay outside the gene matches. The CDR3 sequence: CASSRSGRSSYNEQFF. The CDR3, as DNA: TGTGCCAGCAGTCGATCCGGGAGGAGCTCCTACAATGAGCAGTTCTTC.

This sequence joins TRBV7-8 and TRBJ1-5; perhaps TRBD1 as D (6 bases). Germline CDR1 reads SGHVS; CDR2 reads FQNEAQ. The V end lost 5 bases, the J end lost 6 bases, and 20 bases lay between the germline ends. The CDR3 extends over 16 amino acids. The DNA of the CDR3 is TGTGCCAGCAGCCCCGGGAAGGGGGGGCCCGGTCAGCCCCAGCATTTT. It yields the protein CASSPGKGGPGQPQHF. Drawing the rest from reference TRBV7-8 and TRBJ1-5, the complete variable domain is GAGVSQSPRYKVAKRGQDVALRCDPISGHVSLFWYQQALGQGPEFLTYFQNEAQLDKSGLPSDRFFAERPEGSVSTLKIQRTQQEDSAVYLCASSPGKGGPGQPQHFGDGTRLSIL.

V usage is TRBV5-4 and J usage is TRBJ2-7; 7 positions agree with TRBD2. Germline V CDR1 and CDR2: SGHNT, YYREEE (reference sequence). The junction had 3 bases not matched to a gene; V was cut back by 3 bases and J by 3 bases. The CDR3 covers 13 residues. CDR3 bases: TGTGCCAGCAGCTGGAGGGAGGGCTACGAGCAGTACTTC. It encodes CASSWREGYEQYF.

A remark on this clone: This same CDR3 is encoded by further DNA sequences in the sample. The J gene is TRBJ2-2, the V gene TRBV7-9; D unclear. The CDR3 consists of 12 residues. Germline CDR1 reads SEHNR; CDR2 reads FQNEAQ (reference sequence). V was clipped by 2 bases and J by 5 bases, with 3 bases between them. The CDR3 region is CASSLPTGELFF. In nucleotides, the CDR3 is TGTGCCAGCAGCTTACCGACCGGGGAGCTGTTTTTT.

This clone was seen just once. The J gene is TRBJ2-1, the V gene TRBV25-1, with TRBD2 identical over 12 bases. The CDR3 has 16 residues. CDR1 is MGHDK and CDR2 is SYGVNS in the germline V gene. The ends lost 3 bases at V and 8 bases at J; junction bases unmatched: 8. The CDR3 DNA is TGTGCCAGCAGTGACCCCGGACTAGCGGGAATTGATGAGCAGTTCTTC. Protein: CASSDPGLAGIDEQFF.

J is TRBJ2-1 and V is TRBV7-9; tentatively, D is TRBD2 (6 bases). Trimming cost V 3 bases and J 6 bases, with 21 bases left between them. Germline CDR1 SEHNR, CDR2 FQNEAQ (reference sequence). CDR3 length equals 17 residues. The CDR3 coding sequence is TGTGCCAGCAGCTTTCAGGAGGGGTTAGGGAGGATCAATGAGCAGTTCTTC. It translates to CASSFQEGLGRINEQFF.

J is TRBJ1-5 and V is TRBV15, with D possibly matching TRBD1 (5 bases). CDR1 is LNHNV, CDR2 YYDKDF, per germline (reference sequence). This CDR3 region has 15 residues. Deletions cut 5 bases from V and 7 bases from J, with 18 bases between. This CDR3 reads CATSASGTLKQPQHF. DNA of the CDR3: TGTGCCACCAGCGCCTCCGGGACCCTTAAACAGCCCCAGCATTTT.